This T cell receptor (beta chain) was documented in a study of cytomegalovirus exposure and HLA in healthy donors. Whole-study results and caveats: Per published accounts, TCR beta sequences correctly predicted the HLA-A and HLA-B alleles of most subjects. In an earlier analysis, about 87% or about 30%: the productive usage of most TCR beta V segments. A later analysis, which compared TCR beta chains of equal frequency, found the HLA-associated ones more clonally expanded.

Germline CDR1 PRHDT, CDR2 FYEKMQ (reference sequence). V lost 0 bases, J lost 0 bases, and 7 bases lay in between. The CDR3 consists of 15 residues. 13 Jbeta primers and 60 Vbeta primers were used for the PCR. Only in-frame clones appear in the TCRdb table, and some are missing; sequencing was by immunoSEQ multiplex PCR. Of some 150,000 clones listed, 60% to 85% are singletons. Notes on this clone: Its target is unknown.

Sequences were obtained from PBMCs. This TCR came from a woman between 40 and 55 years old in good health and CMV-seronegative. The chain combines TRBV13 with TRBJ2-3, with D possibly matching TRBD2 (5 bases). The CDR3 DNA is TGTGCCAGCAGCTTAGGTCCGGGAAGCACAGATACGCAGTATTTT. It codes for CASSLGPGSTDTQYF.